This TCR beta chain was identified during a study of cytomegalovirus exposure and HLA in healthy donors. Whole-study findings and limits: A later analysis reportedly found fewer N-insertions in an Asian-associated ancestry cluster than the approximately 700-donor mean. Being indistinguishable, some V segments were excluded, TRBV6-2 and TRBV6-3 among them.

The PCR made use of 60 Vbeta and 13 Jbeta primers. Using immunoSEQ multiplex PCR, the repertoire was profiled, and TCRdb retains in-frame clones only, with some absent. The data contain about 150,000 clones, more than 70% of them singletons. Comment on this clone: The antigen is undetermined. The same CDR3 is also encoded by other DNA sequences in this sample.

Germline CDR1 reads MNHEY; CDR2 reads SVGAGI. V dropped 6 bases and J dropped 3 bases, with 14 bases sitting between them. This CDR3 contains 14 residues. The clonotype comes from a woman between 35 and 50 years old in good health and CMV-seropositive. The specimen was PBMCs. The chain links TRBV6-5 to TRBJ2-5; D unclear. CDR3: CASSYQGAEETQYF. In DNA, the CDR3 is TGTGCCAGCAGCTACCAAGGTGCGGAAGAGACCCAGTACTTC.